This T cell receptor (beta chain) was observed in a study of blood T cell repertoires in COVID-19. Study background: Italy, Spain and the United States were the sources of the convalescent and acute COVID-19 samples. In each case, the material was cDNA or gDNA derived from T cells, B-cell-depleted T cells, or PBMCs.

Enrolment of Seattle patients took place during active infection, and they were followed longitudinally. Some clones are missing from TCRdb's copy, which holds only in-frame ones; the method was immunoSEQ multiplex PCR. Here the sample spans 300,000 to 350,000 clones, roughly 86% being singletons. Trimming pared 2 bases from V and 4 bases from J, leaving 12 bases between. From germline, CDR1 is SGDLS and CDR2 YYNGEE. The CDR3 is made up of 15 amino acids. This rearrangement joins TRBV9 to TRBJ1-4, with D perhaps matching TRBD1 (6 bases). This TCR came from a woman in her seventies with COVID-19, enrolled during active disease. The specimen sequenced was peripheral blood. The CDR3 coding sequence is TGTGCCAGCAGCGTCAGGGGAGGGATTAATGAAAAACTGTTTTTT. Translating it yields CASSVRGGINEKLFF.